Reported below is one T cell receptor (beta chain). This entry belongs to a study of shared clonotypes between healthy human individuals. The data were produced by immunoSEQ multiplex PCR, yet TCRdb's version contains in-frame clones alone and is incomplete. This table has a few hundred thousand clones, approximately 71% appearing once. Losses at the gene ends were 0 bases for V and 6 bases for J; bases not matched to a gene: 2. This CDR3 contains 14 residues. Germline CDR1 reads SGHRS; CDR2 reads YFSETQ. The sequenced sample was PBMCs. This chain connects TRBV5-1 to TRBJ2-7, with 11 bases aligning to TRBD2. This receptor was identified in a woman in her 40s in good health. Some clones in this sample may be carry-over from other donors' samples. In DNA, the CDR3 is TGCGCCAGCAGCTTGGGACTAGCGGGATCCGAGCAGTACTTC. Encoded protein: CASSLGLAGSEQYF. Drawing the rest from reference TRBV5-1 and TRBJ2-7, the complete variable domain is KAGVTQTPRYLIKTRGQQVTLSCSPISGHRSVSWYQQTPGQGLQFLFEYFSETQRNKGNFPGRFSGRQFSNSRSEMNVSTLELGDSALYLCASSLGLAGSEQYFGPGTRLTVT.